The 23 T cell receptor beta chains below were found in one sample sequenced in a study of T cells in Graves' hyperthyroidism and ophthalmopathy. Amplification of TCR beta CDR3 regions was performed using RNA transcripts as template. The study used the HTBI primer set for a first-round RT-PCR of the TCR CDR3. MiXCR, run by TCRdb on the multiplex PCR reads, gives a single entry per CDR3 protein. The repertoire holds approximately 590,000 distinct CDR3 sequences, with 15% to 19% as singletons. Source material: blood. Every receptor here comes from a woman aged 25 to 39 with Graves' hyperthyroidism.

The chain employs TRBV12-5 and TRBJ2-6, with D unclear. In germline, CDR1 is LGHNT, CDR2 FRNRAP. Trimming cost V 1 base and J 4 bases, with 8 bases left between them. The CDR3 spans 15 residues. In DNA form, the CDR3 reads TGTGCTAGTGGTTTGGACCCCGCGGGGGCCAACGTCCTGACTTTC. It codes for CASGLDPAGANVLTF.

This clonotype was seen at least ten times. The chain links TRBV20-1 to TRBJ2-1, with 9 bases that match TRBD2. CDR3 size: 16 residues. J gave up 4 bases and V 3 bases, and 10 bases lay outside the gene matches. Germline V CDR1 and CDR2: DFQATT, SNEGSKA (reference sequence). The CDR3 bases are TGCAGTGCTAGTAGTAGCGGGACTAGCCTGTACAATGAGCAGTTCTTC. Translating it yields CSASSSGTSLYNEQFF.

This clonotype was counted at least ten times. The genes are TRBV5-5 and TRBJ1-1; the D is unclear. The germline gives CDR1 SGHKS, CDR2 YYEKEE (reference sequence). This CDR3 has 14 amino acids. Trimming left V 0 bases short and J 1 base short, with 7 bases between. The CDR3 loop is CASSLGKSNTEAFF. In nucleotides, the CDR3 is TGTGCCAGCAGCTTGGGCAAATCGAACACTGAAGCTTTCTTT.

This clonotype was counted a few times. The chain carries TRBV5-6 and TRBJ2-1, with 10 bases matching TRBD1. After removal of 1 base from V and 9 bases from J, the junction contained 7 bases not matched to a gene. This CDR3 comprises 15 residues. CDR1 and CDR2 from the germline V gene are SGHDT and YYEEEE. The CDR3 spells CASSLSGQGRIEQFF. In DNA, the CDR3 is TGTGCCAGCAGCTTGTCGGGACAGGGGAGGATTGAGCAGTTCTTC. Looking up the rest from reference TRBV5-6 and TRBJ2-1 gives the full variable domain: DAGVTQSPTHLIKTRGQQVTLRCSPKSGHDTVSWYQQALGQGPQFIFQYYEEEERQRGNFPDRFSGHQFPNYSSELNVNALLLGDSALYLCASSLSGQGRIEQFFGPGTRLTVL.

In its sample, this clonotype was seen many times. The CDR3 region is CASKRDYGYTF. The CDR3 DNA reads TGTGCCAGCAAGAGGGATTATGGCTACACCTTC. V usage is TRBV28 and J usage is TRBJ1-2; D ambiguous. Germline-derived CDR1 and CDR2 are MDHEN and SYDVKM. CDR3 length: 11 residues. Trimming stripped 7 bases from V and 5 bases from J, with 8 bases between.

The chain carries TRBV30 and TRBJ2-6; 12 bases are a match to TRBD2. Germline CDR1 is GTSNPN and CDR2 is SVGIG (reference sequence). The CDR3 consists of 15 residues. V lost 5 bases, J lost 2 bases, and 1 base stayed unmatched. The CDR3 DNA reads TGTGCCTGGGGACTAGCGGGAACTGGGGCCAACGTCCTGACTTTC. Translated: CAWGLAGTGANVLTF.

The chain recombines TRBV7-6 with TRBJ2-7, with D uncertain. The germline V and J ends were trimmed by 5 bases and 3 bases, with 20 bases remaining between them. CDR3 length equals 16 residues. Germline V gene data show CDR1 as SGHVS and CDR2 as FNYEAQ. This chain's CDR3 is CASSPLGRGTNYEQYF. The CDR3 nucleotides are TGTGCCAGCAGCCCTTTAGGTAGAGGCACCAACTACGAGCAGTACTTC. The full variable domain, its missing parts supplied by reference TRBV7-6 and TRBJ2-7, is GAGVSQSPRYKVTKRGQDVALRCDPISGHVSLYWYRQALGQGPEFLTYFNYEAQQDKSGLPNDRFSAERPEGSISTLTIQRTEQRDSAMYRCASSPLGRGTNYEQYFGPGTRLTVT.

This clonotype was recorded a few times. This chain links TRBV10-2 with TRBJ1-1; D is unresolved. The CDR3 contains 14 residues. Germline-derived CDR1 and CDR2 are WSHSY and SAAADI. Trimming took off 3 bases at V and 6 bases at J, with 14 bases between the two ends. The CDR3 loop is CASSEGHGGAEAFF. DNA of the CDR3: TGCGCCAGCAGTGAAGGGCACGGTGGGGCTGAAGCTTTCTTT.

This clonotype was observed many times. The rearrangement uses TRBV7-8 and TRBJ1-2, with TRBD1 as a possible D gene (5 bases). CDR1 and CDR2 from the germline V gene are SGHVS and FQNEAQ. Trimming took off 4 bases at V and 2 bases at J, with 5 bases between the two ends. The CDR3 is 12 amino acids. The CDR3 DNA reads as TGTGCCAGCAGCTGGGGCAACTATGGCTACACCTTC. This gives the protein CASSWGNYGYTF.

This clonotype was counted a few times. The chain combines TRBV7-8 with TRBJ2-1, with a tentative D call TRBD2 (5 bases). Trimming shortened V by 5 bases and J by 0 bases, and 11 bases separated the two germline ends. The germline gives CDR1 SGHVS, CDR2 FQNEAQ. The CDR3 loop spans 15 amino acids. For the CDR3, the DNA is TGTGCCAGCAGCCAAGGACTGAGCTCCTACAATGAGCAGTTCTTC. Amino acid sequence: CASSQGLSSYNEQFF.

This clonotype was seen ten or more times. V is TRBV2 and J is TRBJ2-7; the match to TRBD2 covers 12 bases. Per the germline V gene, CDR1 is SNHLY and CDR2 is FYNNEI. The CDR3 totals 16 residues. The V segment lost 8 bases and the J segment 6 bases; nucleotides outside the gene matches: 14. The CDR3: CASVRTSGTFRLEQYF. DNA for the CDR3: TGTGCCAGCGTAAGGACTAGCGGGACATTTCGCCTCGAGCAGTACTTC.

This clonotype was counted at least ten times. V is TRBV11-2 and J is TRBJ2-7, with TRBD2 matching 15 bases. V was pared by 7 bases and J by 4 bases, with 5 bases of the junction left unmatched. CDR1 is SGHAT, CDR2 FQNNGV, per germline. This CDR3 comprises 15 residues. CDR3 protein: CASTQGTSGRYEQYF. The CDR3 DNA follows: TGTGCCAGCACCCAAGGGACTAGCGGGAGGTACGAGCAGTACTTC.

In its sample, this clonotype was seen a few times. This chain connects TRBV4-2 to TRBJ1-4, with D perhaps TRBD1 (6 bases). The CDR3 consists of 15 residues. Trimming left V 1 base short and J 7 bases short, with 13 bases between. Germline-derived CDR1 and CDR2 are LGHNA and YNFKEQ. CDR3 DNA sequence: TGTGCCAGCAGCCAAGTTTCGGACAGTCGTGAAAAACTGTTTTTT. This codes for CASSQVSDSREKLFF.

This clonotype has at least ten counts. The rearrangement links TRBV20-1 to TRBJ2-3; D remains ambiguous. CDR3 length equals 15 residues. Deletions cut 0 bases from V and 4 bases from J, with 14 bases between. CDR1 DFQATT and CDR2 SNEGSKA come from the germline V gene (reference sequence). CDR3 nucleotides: TGCAGTGCTAGAGACGCCGCCCTGTTGTCAGATACGCAGTATTTT. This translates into CSARDAALLSDTQYF.

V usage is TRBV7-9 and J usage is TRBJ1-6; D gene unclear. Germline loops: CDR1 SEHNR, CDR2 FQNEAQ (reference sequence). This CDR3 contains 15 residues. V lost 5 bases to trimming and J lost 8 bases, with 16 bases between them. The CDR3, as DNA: TGTGCCAGCAGCCCTCCCCTTGGCGGGGATTCACCCCTCCACTTT. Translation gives CASSPPLGGDSPLHF.

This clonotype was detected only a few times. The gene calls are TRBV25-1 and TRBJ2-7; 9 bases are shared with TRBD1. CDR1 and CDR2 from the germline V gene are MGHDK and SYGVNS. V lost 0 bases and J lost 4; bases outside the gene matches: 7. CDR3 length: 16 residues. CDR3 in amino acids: CASSEYGGQGTYEQYF. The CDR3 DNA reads TGTGCCAGCAGTGAATATGGGGGACAGGGAACATACGAGCAGTACTTC.

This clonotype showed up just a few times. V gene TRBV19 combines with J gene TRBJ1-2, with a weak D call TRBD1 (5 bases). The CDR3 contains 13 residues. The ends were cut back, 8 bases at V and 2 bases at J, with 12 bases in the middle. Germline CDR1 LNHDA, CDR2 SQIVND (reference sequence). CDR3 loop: CASAGGENYGYTF. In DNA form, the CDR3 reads TGTGCCAGTGCCGGGGGGGAAAACTATGGCTACACCTTC. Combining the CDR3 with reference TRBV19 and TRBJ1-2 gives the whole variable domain DGGITQSPKYLFRKEGQNVTLSCEQNLNHDAMYWYRQDPGQGLRLIYYSQIVNDFQKGDIAEGYSVSREKKESFPLTVTSAQKNPTAFYLCASAGGENYGYTFGSGTRLTVV.

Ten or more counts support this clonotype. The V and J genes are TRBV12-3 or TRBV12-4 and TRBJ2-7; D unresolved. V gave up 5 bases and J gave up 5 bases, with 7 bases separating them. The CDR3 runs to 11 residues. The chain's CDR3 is CASSQFHEQYF. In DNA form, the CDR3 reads TGTGCCAGCAGTCAATTCCACGAGCAGTACTTC.

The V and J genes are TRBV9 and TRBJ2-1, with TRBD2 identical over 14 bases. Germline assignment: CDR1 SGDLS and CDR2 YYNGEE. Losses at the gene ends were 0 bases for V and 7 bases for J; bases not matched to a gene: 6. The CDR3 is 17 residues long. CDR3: CASSVDLTSGRDNEQFF. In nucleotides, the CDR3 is TGTGCCAGCAGCGTAGATTTGACTAGCGGGAGGGATAATGAGCAGTTCTTC.

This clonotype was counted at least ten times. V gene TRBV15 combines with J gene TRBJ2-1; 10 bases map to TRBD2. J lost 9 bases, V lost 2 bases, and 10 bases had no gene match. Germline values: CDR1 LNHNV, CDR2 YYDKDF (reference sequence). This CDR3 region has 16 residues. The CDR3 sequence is CATSRQREGLIGEQFF. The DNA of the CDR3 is TGTGCCACCAGCAGACAGCGGGAGGGCCTCATCGGTGAGCAGTTCTTC.

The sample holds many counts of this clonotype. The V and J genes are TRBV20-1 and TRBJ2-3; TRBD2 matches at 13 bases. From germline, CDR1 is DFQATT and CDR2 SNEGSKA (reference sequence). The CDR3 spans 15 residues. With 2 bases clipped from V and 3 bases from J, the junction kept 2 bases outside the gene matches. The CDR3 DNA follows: TGCAGTGCTAGAAGGACTAGCGGGGGTACAGATACGCAGTATTTT. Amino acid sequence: CSARRTSGGTDTQYF.

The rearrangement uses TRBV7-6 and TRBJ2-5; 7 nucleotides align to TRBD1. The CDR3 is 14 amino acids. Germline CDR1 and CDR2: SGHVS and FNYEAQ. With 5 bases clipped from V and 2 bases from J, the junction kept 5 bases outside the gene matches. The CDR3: CASSRSTGQETQYF. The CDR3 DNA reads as TGTGCCAGCAGCCGTTCGACAGGGCAAGAGACCCAGTACTTC.

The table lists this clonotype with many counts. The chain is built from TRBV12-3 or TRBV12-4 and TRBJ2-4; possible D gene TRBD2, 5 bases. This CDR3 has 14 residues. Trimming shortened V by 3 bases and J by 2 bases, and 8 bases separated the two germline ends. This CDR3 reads CASSFGESKNIQYF. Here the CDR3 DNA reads TGTGCCAGCAGTTTTGGGGAGTCCAAAAACATTCAGTACTTC.